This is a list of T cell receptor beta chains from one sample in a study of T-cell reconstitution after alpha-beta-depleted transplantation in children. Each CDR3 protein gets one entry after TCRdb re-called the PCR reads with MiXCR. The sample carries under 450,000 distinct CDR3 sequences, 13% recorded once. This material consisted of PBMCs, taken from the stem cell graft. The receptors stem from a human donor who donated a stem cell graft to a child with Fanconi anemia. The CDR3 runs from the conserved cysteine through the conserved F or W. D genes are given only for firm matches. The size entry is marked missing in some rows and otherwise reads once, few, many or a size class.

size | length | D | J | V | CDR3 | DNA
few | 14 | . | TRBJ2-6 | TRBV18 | CASSSTSGANVLTF | TGTGCCAGCTCATCCACTTCTGGGGCCAACGTCCTGACTTTC
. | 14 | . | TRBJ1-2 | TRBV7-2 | CASSLPGRKYGYTF | TGTGCCAGCAGCTTACCCGGACGGAAATATGGCTACACCTTC
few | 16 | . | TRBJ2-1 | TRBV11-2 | CASSSNRLSSYNEQFF | TGTGCCAGCAGCTCAAACAGGTTAAGCTCCTACAATGAGCAGTTCTTC
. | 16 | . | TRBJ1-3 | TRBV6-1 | CASSEAPPRSGNTIYF | TGTGCCAGCAGTGAAGCCCCACCACGCTCTGGAAACACCATATATTTT
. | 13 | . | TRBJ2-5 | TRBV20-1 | CSAPGQHGETQYF | TGCAGTGCTCCCGGGCAACACGGAGAGACCCAGTACTTC
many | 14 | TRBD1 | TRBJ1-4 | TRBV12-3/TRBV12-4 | CASTLGQGGEKLFF | TGTGCCAGCACCCTGGGACAGGGGGGTGAAAAACTGTTTTTT
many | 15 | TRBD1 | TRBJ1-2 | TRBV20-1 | CSARRLGQGNYGYTF | TGCAGTGCTAGGCGGCTTGGACAGGGAAACTATGGCTACACCTTC
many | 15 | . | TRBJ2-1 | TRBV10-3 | CAISEGTLGGNEQFF | TGTGCCATCAGTGAAGGGACCCTAGGAGGCAATGAGCAGTTCTTC
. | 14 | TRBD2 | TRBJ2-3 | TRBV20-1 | CSLPGLADTDTQYF | TGCAGCTTGCCGGGACTAGCGGACACAGATACGCAGTATTTT
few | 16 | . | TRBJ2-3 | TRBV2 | CASSENKGAVYDTQYF | TGTGCCAGCAGTGAAAATAAAGGGGCGGTCTATGATACGCAGTATTTT
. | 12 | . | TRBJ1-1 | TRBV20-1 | CSATRRGAEAFF | TGCAGTGCTACCCGACGGGGGGCTGAAGCTTTCTTT
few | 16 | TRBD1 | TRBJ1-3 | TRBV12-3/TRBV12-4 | CASSSRGTGDRNTIYF | TGTGCCAGCAGCTCCCGAGGGACAGGGGACCGAAACACCATATATTTT
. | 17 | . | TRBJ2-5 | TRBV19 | CASSIDRAGPSQETQYF | TGTGCCAGTAGTATAGATCGGGCAGGGCCCTCCCAAGAGACCCAGTACTTC
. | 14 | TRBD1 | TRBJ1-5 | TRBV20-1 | CSAGETGGNQPQHF | TGCAGTGCTGGCGAGACAGGGGGCAATCAGCCCCAGCATTTT
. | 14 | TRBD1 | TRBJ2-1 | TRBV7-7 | CASSPDRTYNEQFF | TGTGCCAGCAGCCCGGACAGGACCTACAATGAGCAGTTCTTC
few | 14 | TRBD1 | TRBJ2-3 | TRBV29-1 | CSVQGDTSTDTQYF | TGCAGCGTGCAGGGGGACACTAGCACAGATACGCAGTATTTT
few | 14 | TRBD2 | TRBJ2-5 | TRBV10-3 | CAISDISGGETQYF | TGTGCCATCAGTGACATAAGCGGGGGAGAGACCCAGTACTTC
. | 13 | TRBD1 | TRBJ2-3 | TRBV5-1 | CASSPAPGGTQYF | TGCGCCAGCAGCCCAGCCCCAGGGGGTACGCAGTATTTT
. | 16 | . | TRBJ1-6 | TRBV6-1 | CASSEAFQWDNSPLHF | TGTGCCAGCAGTGAAGCGTTCCAGTGGGATAATTCACCCCTCCACTTT
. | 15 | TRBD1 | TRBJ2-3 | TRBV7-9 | CASSREGAPGDTQYF | TGTGCCAGCAGCCGAGAGGGGGCCCCGGGAGATACGCAGTATTTT
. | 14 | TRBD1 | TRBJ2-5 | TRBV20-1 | CSAADRITRETQYF | TGCAGTGCAGCGGACAGGATCACACGAGAGACCCAGTACTTC
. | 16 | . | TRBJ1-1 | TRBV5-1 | CASSTATGVMNTEAFF | TGCGCCAGCAGCACCGCGACGGGAGTGATGAACACTGAAGCTTTCTTT
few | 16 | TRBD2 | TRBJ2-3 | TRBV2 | CASSARRGVRTDTQYF | TGTGCCAGCAGTGCACGTCGGGGGGTTCGCACAGATACGCAGTATTTT
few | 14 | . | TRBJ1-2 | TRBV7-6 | CASSLNVLGDGYTF | TGTGCCAGCAGCTTAAATGTATTGGGTGATGGCTACACCTTC
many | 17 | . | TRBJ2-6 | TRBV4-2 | CASSQVESNSGANVLTF | TGTGCCAGCAGCCAAGTTGAGTCGAACTCTGGGGCCAACGTCCTGACTTTC
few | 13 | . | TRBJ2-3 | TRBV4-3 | CASSQDLTDAQYF | TGCGCCAGCAGCCAAGACCTGACCGATGCGCAGTATTTT
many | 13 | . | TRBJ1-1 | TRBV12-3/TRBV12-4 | CASSQQGNTEAFF | TGTGCCAGCAGTCAACAGGGGAACACTGAAGCTTTCTTT
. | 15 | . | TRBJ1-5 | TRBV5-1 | CASSLVGGRGQPQHF | TGCGCCAGCAGCTTGGTCGGCGGGAGGGGTCAGCCCCAGCATTTT
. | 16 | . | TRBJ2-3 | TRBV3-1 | CASSYSTQSGTDTQYF | TGTGCCAGCAGCTATTCTACTCAAAGTGGCACAGATACGCAGTATTTT
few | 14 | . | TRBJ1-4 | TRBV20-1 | CSARLGRGLEKLFF | TGCAGTGCTAGGTTAGGTAGGGGACTTGAAAAACTGTTTTTT
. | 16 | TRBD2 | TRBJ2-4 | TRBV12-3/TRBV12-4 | CASSLNLAGAKNIQYF | TGTGCCAGCAGTTTAAACCTAGCGGGGGCCAAAAACATTCAGTACTTC